A single sample is the source of the 27 T cell receptor beta chains below, sequenced in a study of blood T cells in healthy people across ages. The second PCR ran roughly 7 to 11 cycles with a sample-barcoded 5' primer and J-beta primers. MiXCR, applied by TCRdb to the 5' RACE reads, yields one record per CDR3 protein. Of about 640,000 distinct CDR3 sequences in the sample, about 53% were seen once. Sequenced input: blood. These receptors originate from a man in his sixties in good health.

V usage is TRBV13 and J usage is TRBJ2-1; possibly TRBD2 for D (6 bases). V was cut by 2 bases and J by 3 bases, with 14 bases left in between. The CDR3 has 16 amino acids. Germline V gene data show CDR1 as PRHDT and CDR2 as FYEKMQ (reference sequence). The CDR3: CASSLKLATGYNEQFF. The DNA of the CDR3 is TGTGCCAGCAGCTTAAAGCTAGCGACTGGCTACAATGAGCAGTTCTTC.

The CDR3 loop is CASSLGTSRSQGQFF. As DNA, the CDR3 is TGTGCCAGCAGCCTGGGGACTAGCCGGTCGCAGGGACAGTTCTTC. The chain couples TRBV3-1 to TRBJ2-1; 9 bases agree with TRBD2. CDR3 size: 15 residues. Germline V gene data show CDR1 as LGHDT and CDR2 as YNNKEL (reference sequence). Trimming removed 4 bases from V and 13 bases from J; junction bases left unmatched: 14.

This clonotype was observed a few times. The chain combines TRBV5-1 with TRBJ2-7; 10 bases map to TRBD2. V gave up 4 bases and J gave up 3 bases; unmatched junction bases: 10. Germline V lookup: CDR1 SGHRS, CDR2 YFSETQ. The CDR3 runs 16 residues. The CDR3, as DNA: TGCGCCAGCAGCCCCCCGGGTAGCGGGGGGATCTACGAGCAGTACTTC. This gives the protein CASSPPGSGGIYEQYF.

The chain recombines TRBV12-5 with TRBJ2-7, with 15 bases matching TRBD2. This CDR3 is built from 23 residues. Germline values: CDR1 LGHNT, CDR2 FRNRAP. The ends lost 0 bases at V and 0 bases at J; junction bases unmatched: 18. CDR3 amino acids: CASGLVRPNTTGTSGGLSYEQYF. For the CDR3, the DNA is TGTGCTAGTGGTTTGGTCAGACCCAATACCACCGGGACTAGCGGGGGGCTCTCCTACGAGCAGTACTTC.

The CDR3 loop reads CASSLVGRGSYNEQFF. In DNA form, the CDR3 reads TGTGCCAGCAGCTTAGTAGGGAGAGGTTCCTACAATGAGCAGTTCTTC. The chain combines TRBV11-2 with TRBJ2-1; a weak D match, TRBD2 (5 bases). The CDR3 covers 16 residues. V shed 1 base and J shed 1 base, with 11 bases lying between them. Germline loops: CDR1 SGHAT, CDR2 FQNNGV.

The rearrangement uses TRBV27 and TRBJ2-5, with D maybe TRBD1 (6 bases). The CDR3 consists of 15 residues. The V gene's germline CDR1 is MNHEY and CDR2 SMNVEV (reference sequence). With 5 bases removed from V and 2 bases from J, the gap between germline ends came to 15 bases. CDR3 sequence reads: CASSGADSPQETQYF. CDR3 in DNA: TGTGCCAGCAGTGGGGCGGACAGCCCTCAAGAGACCCAGTACTTC.

The chain combines TRBV20-1 with TRBJ1-1; D unresolved. The CDR3 contains 13 residues. The V end was cut by 5 bases, the J end by 1 base, with 11 bases between. Germline CDR1 DFQATT, CDR2 SNEGSKA (reference sequence). CDR3 residues: CSAERRGNTEAFF. The CDR3 region has the DNA TGCAGTGCTGAAAGACGGGGGAACACTGAAGCTTTCTTT.

A few counts support this clonotype. The V gene is TRBV12-3 or TRBV12-4, the J gene TRBJ2-1; tentative D call: TRBD1 (5 bases). The CDR3 loop spans 11 amino acids. Trimming took off 5 bases at V and 8 bases at J, with 7 bases between the two ends. DNA for the CDR3: TGTGCCAGCAGTACAGGTTATGAGCAGTTCTTC. Amino acid sequence: CASSTGYEQFF.

The genes are TRBV5-1 and TRBJ2-5; 7 positions agree with TRBD2. V was clipped by 0 bases and J by 10 bases; unmatched bases: 9. The CDR3 totals 14 residues. Germline CDR1 reads SGHRS; CDR2 reads YFSETQ. This chain's CDR3 is CASSLDHSSGNQYF. CDR3 nucleotides: TGCGCCAGCAGCTTGGATCATTCTAGCGGTAACCAGTACTTC. Together with reference TRBV5-1 and TRBJ2-5, the CDR3 gives the full variable domain: KAGVTQTPRYLIKTRGQQVTLSCSPISGHRSVSWYQQTPGQGLQFLFEYFSETQRNKGNFPGRFSGRQFSNSRSEMNVSTLELGDSALYLCASSLDHSSGNQYFGPGTRLLVL.

This clonotype was picked up a small number of times. The chain combines TRBV4-1 with TRBJ1-2, with D tentatively TRBD1 (5 bases). V lost 3 bases and J 9 bases, leaving 14 bases between the germline ends. Germline V gene sequence: CDR1 MGHRA, CDR2 YSYEKL. The CDR3 is 13 amino acids. DNA for the CDR3: TGCGCCAGCAGCCAGGGCAGGGTTGGGCGCTACACCTTC. Amino acids: CASSQGRVGRYTF.

The chain is built from TRBV20-1 and TRBJ2-1; TRBD1 matches 10 bases. With V trimmed by 0 bases and J by 6 bases, 5 bases remained unmatched. There are 15 residues in the CDR3. Germline CDR1 reads DFQATT; CDR2 reads SNEGSKA (reference sequence). The CDR3 protein is CSARDVGQGFNEQFF. The CDR3 region has the DNA TGCAGTGCTAGAGATGTGGGACAGGGGTTCAATGAGCAGTTCTTC.

The chain couples TRBV7-6 to TRBJ2-4; no definite D call. CDR3 length: 9 residues. Looked up from germline, CDR1 is SGHVS and CDR2 is FNYEAQ. The V end was cut by 3 bases, the J end by 13 bases, with 4 bases between. CDR3 nucleotide sequence: TGTGCCAGCAGCTTCTGGCAGTACTTC. It encodes CASSFWQYF.

The chain carries TRBV12-3 or TRBV12-4 and TRBJ1-5; TRBD1 is a possible D gene (5 bases). The CDR3 contains 15 residues. V dropped 6 bases and J dropped 5 bases, with 17 bases sitting between them. The CDR3 here is CASSPPGGWDQPQHF. The CDR3 DNA reads as TGTGCCAGCAGCCCGCCCGGGGGATGGGATCAGCCCCAGCATTTT.

The chain uses TRBV7-2 and TRBJ2-3; the D is unclear. CDR3 length: 13 residues. V was pared by 3 bases and J by 6 bases, with 10 bases between. In germline, CDR1 is SGHTA, CDR2 FQGNSA. This CDR3 is CASSFPMGDTQYF. In DNA, the CDR3 is TGTGCCAGCAGCTTCCCGATGGGGGATACGCAGTATTTT.

A note on this clonotype: A read error may account for a junction end that differs from germline. The rearrangement uses TRBV12-3 or TRBV12-4 and TRBJ2-7; 8 bases are a match to TRBD2. The CDR3 length is 15 residues. This CDR3 reads CTSSYGGEGSYEQYF. The CDR3 coding sequence is TGTACCAGCAGTTACGGGGGGGAGGGCTCCTACGAGCAGTATTTC.

The genes are TRBV13 and TRBJ2-7; D is undetermined. This CDR3 contains 13 residues. Germline V gives CDR1 PRHDT, CDR2 FYEKMQ (reference sequence). V was clipped by 5 bases and J by 2 bases, with 10 bases between them. CDR3 bases: TGTGCCAGCAGCCCCCGGCTGCCCTACGAGCAGTACTTC. Translated, it gives CASSPRLPYEQYF.

This clonotype appeared a single time. The chain is built from TRBV29-1 and TRBJ2-5; 7 bases are shared with TRBD2. Germline lookup yields CDR1 SQVTM and CDR2 ANQGSEA. This CDR3 spans 16 amino acids. Trimming cost V 4 bases and J 0 bases; bases outside gene matches: 11. The DNA of the CDR3 is TGCAGCGTTGCGGGTATCGAGCGGGGATACCAAGAGACCCAGTACTTC. This gives the protein CSVAGIERGYQETQYF.

V usage is TRBV4-1 and J usage is TRBJ2-5; D might be TRBD1 or TRBD2, each matching 6 bases. V lost 7 bases to trimming and J lost 4 bases, with 19 bases between them. Germline V gene sequence: CDR1 MGHRA, CDR2 YSYEKL. The CDR3 has 15 residues. CDR3 sequence (DNA): TGCGCCAGCACCCCCTTTGGGGGGCCTTTAGAGACCCAGTACTTC. Protein sequence: CASTPFGGPLETQYF.

This rearrangement joins TRBV10-3 to TRBJ1-6; the D gene is possibly TRBD1 (5 bases). Germline CDR1 reads ENHRY; CDR2 reads SYGVKD. The CDR3 extends over 14 amino acids. With 4 bases removed from V and 8 bases from J, the gap between germline ends came to 12 bases. The CDR3 coding sequence is TGTGCCATCAGTGTCCGGGACGAAGATTCACCCCTCCACTTT. Its protein product is CAISVRDEDSPLHF.

The chain links TRBV20-1 to TRBJ2-5; 8 nucleotides line up with TRBD2. This CDR3 is 15 amino acids long. With V trimmed by 3 bases and J by 0 bases, 6 bases remained unmatched. Per germline, CDR1 DFQATT and CDR2 SNEGSKA (reference sequence). For the CDR3, the DNA is TGCAGTGCTAGCTTGGCTAGCGGGTACCAAGAGACCCAGTACTTC. This gives the protein CSASLASGYQETQYF.

This clonotype was seen a handful of times. V usage is TRBV12-3 or TRBV12-4 and J usage is TRBJ2-5, with D maybe TRBD1 (5 bases). This CDR3 contains 14 residues. The ends were cut back, 5 bases at V and 1 base at J, with 11 bases in the middle. CDR3 region: CASSMRQIQETQYF. The CDR3 bases are TGTGCCAGCAGTATGCGACAGATCCAAGAGACCCAGTACTTC.

This clonotype was recorded a few times. The chain joins TRBV19 to TRBJ1-6; D is undetermined. V was clipped by 6 bases and J by 0 bases, with 9 bases between them. The CDR3 consists of 15 residues. Germline V gene sequence: CDR1 LNHDA, CDR2 SQIVND (reference sequence). The CDR3: CASSYASSYNSPLHF. As DNA, the CDR3 is TGTGCCAGTAGCTATGCTAGCTCCTATAATTCACCCCTCCACTTT.

CDR3 bases: TGTGCCAGCAGCCCGACAGTTGCAACTAATGAAAAACTGTTTTTT. This translates into CASSPTVATNEKLFF. The chain has TRBV4-2 and TRBJ1-4, with a possible D match to TRBD1 (5 bases). CDR3 length: 15 amino acids. V shed 4 bases and J shed 0 bases, with 9 bases lying between them. Germline V gene data show CDR1 as LGHNA and CDR2 as YNFKEQ.

This clonotype has only a few counts. The chain employs TRBV5-1 and TRBJ2-7, with D possibly matching TRBD1 (7 bases). Germline V CDR1 and CDR2: SGHRS, YFSETQ. The CDR3 loop spans 15 amino acids. V was cut by 4 bases and J by 0 bases, with 14 bases left in between. The CDR3 spells CASSAGTASSYEQYF. Written as DNA, the CDR3 is TGCGCCAGCAGCGCGGGGACAGCAAGCTCCTACGAGCAGTACTTC.

This clonotype was observed a handful of times. The chain has TRBV7-8 and TRBJ2-1; 13 bases line up with TRBD2. J gave up 1 base and V 5 bases, and 5 bases lay outside the gene matches. Germline V gene sequence: CDR1 SGHVS, CDR2 FQNEAQ. This CDR3 has 17 amino acids. Here the CDR3 reads CASSRGLAGESYNEQFF. In nucleotides, the CDR3 is TGTGCCAGCAGCAGAGGACTAGCGGGGGAGTCCTACAATGAGCAGTTCTTC.

This clonotype was counted only a few times. The chain carries TRBV4-1 and TRBJ2-5; tentative D call: TRBD2 (5 bases). Looked up from germline, CDR1 is MGHRA and CDR2 is YSYEKL. The CDR3 consists of 18 residues. V was cut by 4 bases and J by 1 base, with 22 bases left in between. The CDR3 sequence is CASSLAPAASSTQETQYF. The CDR3 DNA follows: TGCGCCAGCAGCCTCGCCCCCGCGGCTAGCTCCACCCAAGAGACCCAGTACTTC.

The chain recombines TRBV5-1 with TRBJ2-3; D gene ambiguous. This CDR3 has 14 amino acids. Trimming shortened V by 0 bases and J by 2 bases, and 7 bases separated the two germline ends. Germline V gene lookup returns CDR1 SGHRS and CDR2 YFSETQ. The CDR3 DNA follows: TGCGCCAGCAGCTTGGGCGAGATCACAGATACGCAGTATTTT. Its translation is CASSLGEITDTQYF.